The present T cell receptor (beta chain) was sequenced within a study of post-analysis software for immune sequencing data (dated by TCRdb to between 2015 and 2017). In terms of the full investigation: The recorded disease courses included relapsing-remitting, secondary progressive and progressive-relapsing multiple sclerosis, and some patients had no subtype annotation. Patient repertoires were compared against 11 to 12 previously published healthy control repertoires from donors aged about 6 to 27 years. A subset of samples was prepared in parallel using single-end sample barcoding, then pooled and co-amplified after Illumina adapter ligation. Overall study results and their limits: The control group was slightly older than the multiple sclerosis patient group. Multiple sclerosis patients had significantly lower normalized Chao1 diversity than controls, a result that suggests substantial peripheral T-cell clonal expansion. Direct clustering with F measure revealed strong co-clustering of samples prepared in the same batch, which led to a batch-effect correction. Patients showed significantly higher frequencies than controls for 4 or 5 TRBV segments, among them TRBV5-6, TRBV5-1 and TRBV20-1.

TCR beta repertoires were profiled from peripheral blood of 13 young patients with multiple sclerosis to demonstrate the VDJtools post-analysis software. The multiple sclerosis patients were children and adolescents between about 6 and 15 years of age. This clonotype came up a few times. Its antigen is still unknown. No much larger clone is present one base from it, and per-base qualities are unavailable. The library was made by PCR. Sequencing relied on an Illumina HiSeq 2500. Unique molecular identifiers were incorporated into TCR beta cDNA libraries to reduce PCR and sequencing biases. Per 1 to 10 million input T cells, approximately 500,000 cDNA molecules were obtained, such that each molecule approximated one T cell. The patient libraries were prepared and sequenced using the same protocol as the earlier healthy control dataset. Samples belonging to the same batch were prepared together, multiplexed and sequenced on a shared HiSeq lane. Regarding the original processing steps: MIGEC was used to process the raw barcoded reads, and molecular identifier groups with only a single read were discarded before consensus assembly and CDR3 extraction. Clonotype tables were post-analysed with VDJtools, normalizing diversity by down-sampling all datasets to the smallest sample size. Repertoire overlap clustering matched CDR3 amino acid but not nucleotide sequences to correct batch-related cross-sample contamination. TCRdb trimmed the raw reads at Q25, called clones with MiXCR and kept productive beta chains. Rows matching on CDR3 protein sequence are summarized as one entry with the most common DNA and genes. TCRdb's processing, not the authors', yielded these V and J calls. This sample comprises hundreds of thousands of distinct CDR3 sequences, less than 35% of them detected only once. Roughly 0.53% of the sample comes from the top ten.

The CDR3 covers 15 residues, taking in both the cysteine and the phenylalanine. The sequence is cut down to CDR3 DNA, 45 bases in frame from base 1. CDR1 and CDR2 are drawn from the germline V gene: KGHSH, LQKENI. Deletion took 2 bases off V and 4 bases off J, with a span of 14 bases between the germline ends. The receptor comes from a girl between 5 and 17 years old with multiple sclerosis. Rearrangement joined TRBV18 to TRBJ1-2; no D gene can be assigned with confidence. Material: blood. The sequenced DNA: TGTGCCAGCTCACCATCTGGTGGAGCAACCTATGGCTACACCTTC. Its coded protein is CASSPSGGATYGYTF.